Presented here are 14 T cell receptor beta chains from one specimen sequenced in a study of graft-versus-host responses after intestinal transplantation. The repertoire was sequenced with immunoSEQ multiplex PCR; TCRdb's copy has only in-frame clones and lacks some. The repertoire includes approximately 16,000 clones, approximately 89% of them detected once, and roughly 5.5% sits in the top ten. Sequenced here: PBMCs, sampled roughly 110 days after intestinal transplant. The receptors were sampled from a human patient who received an intestinal transplant, so some T cells may come from the graft donor.

The chain joins TRBV7-3 to TRBJ2-1, with a weak D call TRBD1 (6 bases). CDR1 is SGHTA and CDR2 is FQGTGA in the germline V gene. The CDR3 has 16 amino acids. With 5 bases removed from V and 2 bases from J, the gap between germline ends came to 16 bases. CDR3 region: CASSPQGGVTYNEQFF. The CDR3, as DNA: TGTGCCAGCAGCCCTCAAGGGGGTGTAACCTACAATGAGCAGTTCTTC. Full variable domain (missing parts from reference TRBV7-3 and TRBJ2-1): GAGVSQTPSNKVTEKGKYVELRCDPISGHTALYWYRQSLGQGPEFLIYFQGTGAADDSGLPNDRFFAVRPEGSVSTLKIQRTERGDSAVYLCASSPQGGVTYNEQFFGPGTRLTVL.

The gene calls are TRBV4-3 and TRBJ2-1; D is possibly TRBD1 or TRBD2 (6 bases each). Germline CDR1 is LGHNA and CDR2 is YSLEER. This CDR3 is 18 amino acids long. Trimming pared 0 bases from V and 6 bases from J, leaving 21 bases between. CDR3 sequence (DNA): TGCGCCAGCAGCCAAGAGTTTGGAGGGGGAGTTTACGGCAATGAGCAGTTCTTC. Translation gives CASSQEFGGGVYGNEQFF.

The rearrangement joins TRBV18 to TRBJ2-3; D possibly uses TRBD1 or TRBD2 (5 bases each). Trimming cost V 2 bases and J 4 bases, with 13 bases left between them. The CDR3 sequence is 15 residues long. Germline CDR1 KGHSH, CDR2 LQKENI. CDR3 sequence (DNA): TGTGCCAGCTCACCAGAGGCGAGGGGATCAGATACGCAGTATTTT. It codes for CASSPEARGSDTQYF. Together with reference TRBV18 and TRBJ2-3, the CDR3 gives the full variable domain: NAGVMQNPRHLVRRRGQEARLRCSPMKGHSHVYWYRQLPEEGLKFMVYLQKENIIDESGMPKERFSAEFPKEGPSILRIQQVVRGDSAAYFCASSPEARGSDTQYFGPGTRLTVL.

V is TRBV10-2 and J is TRBJ1-5, with 11 positions matching TRBD1. CDR1 WSHSY and CDR2 SAAADI come from the germline V gene. The CDR3 is 18 residues long. Trimming removed 6 bases from V and 0 bases from J; junction bases left unmatched: 10. In DNA, the CDR3 is TGCGCCAGCAGCCTTACGGGACAGGGGGGGGATAGCAATCAGCCCCAGCATTTT. Protein product: CASSLTGQGGDSNQPQHF.

This chain connects TRBV6-5 to TRBJ2-2; D uncertain. V was pared by 2 bases and J by 3 bases, with 10 bases between. Per the germline V gene, CDR1 is MNHEY and CDR2 is SVGAGI. The CDR3 length is 15 residues. Written as DNA, the CDR3 is TGTGCCAGCAGTTACCCATCGTCCCACACCGGGGAGCTGTTTTTT. Translated, it gives CASSYPSSHTGELFF.

V gene TRBV19 combines with J gene TRBJ2-1; D gene unclear. V was cut by 5 bases and J by 4 bases, with 18 bases left in between. This CDR3 spans 16 amino acids. The germline gives CDR1 LNHDA, CDR2 SQIVND (reference sequence). Written as DNA, the CDR3 is TGTGCCAGTAGTCTTGGCCCCACAACTATTTACAATGAGCAGTTCTTC. It specifies CASSLGPTTIYNEQFF.

This chain connects TRBV11-2 to TRBJ2-7; 9 bases line up with TRBD1. CDR1 and CDR2 from the germline V gene are SGHAT and FQNNGV. The junction had 7 bases not matched to a gene; V was cut back by 3 bases and J by 1 base. This CDR3 comprises 16 residues. The CDR3 DNA is TGTGCCAGCAGCTTTACAACAGGGGGCCCTTCCTACGAGCAGTACTTC. This sequence encodes CASSFTTGGPSYEQYF.

The CDR3, as DNA: TGTGCCAGCAGTTGGACAGGGGTATCCTACGAGCAGTACTTC. This encodes CASSWTGVSYEQYF. V usage is TRBV6-9 and J usage is TRBJ2-7, with 9 bases that match TRBD1. This CDR3 comprises 14 residues. Looked up from germline, CDR1 is MNHGY and CDR2 is SVAAGI. With 4 bases clipped from V and 1 base from J, the junction kept 2 bases outside the gene matches.

This clone was detected once. The CDR3 DNA is TGTGCCAGCAGTGAAAGGGGGACTAGCGGTTCCTACGAGCAGTACTTC. It codes for CASSERGTSGSYEQYF. V and J are TRBV6-1 and TRBJ2-7; TRBD2 matches 11 bases. The junction had 4 bases not matched to a gene; V was cut back by 2 bases and J by 1 base. Germline V lookup: CDR1 MNHNS, CDR2 SASEGT. The CDR3 spans 16 residues.

This sequence joins TRBV4-1 and TRBJ1-1, with a possible D match to TRBD1 (5 bases). V lost 1 base, J lost 5 bases, and 17 bases lay in between. The CDR3 contains 16 residues. Per the germline V gene, CDR1 is MGHRA and CDR2 is YSYEKL. The CDR3 region has the DNA TGCGCCAGCAGCCAAGTTACAGGACCACCGGAAACTGAAGCTTTCTTT. It codes for CASSQVTGPPETEAFF.

V is TRBV28 and J is TRBJ1-5; D ambiguous. The CDR3 totals 13 residues. V dropped 4 bases and J dropped 2 bases, with 6 bases sitting between them. Germline CDR1 and CDR2: MDHEN and SYDVKM. In DNA form, the CDR3 reads TGTGCCAGCAGTTATGATCGCAATCAGCCCCAGCATTTT. It yields the protein CASSYDRNQPQHF.

The V call is TRBV6-1, the J call TRBJ1-4, with D hard to call. This CDR3 contains 13 residues. V was clipped by 5 bases and J by 3 bases, with 7 bases between them. CDR1 is MNHNS, CDR2 SASEGT, per germline. The CDR3 loop reads CASSRYPNEKLFF. CDR3 sequence (DNA): TGTGCCAGCAGTAGATACCCTAATGAAAAACTGTTTTTT.

The chain combines TRBV11-2 with TRBJ2-2; 10 bases map to TRBD2. Germline CDR1 is SGHAT and CDR2 is FQNNGV. J lost 7 bases, V lost 6 bases, and 8 bases had no gene match. The CDR3 spans 15 residues. As DNA, the CDR3 is TGTGCCAGCAGGGCTAGCGGGAGCGGGAGCGGGGAGCTGTTTTTT. This gives the protein CASRASGSGSGELFF.

This clone was observed a few times. CDR3 protein: CASSESGLAGGLSSYNEQFF. CDR3 sequence (DNA): TGCGCCAGCAGTGAGTCTGGGCTAGCGGGAGGATTGAGCTCCTACAATGAGCAGTTCTTC. V gene TRBV10-2 combines with J gene TRBJ2-1; 11 positions agree with TRBD2. The CDR3 loop spans 20 amino acids. J lost 0 bases, V lost 0 bases, and 10 bases had no gene match. Per the germline V gene, CDR1 is WSHSY and CDR2 is SAAADI.